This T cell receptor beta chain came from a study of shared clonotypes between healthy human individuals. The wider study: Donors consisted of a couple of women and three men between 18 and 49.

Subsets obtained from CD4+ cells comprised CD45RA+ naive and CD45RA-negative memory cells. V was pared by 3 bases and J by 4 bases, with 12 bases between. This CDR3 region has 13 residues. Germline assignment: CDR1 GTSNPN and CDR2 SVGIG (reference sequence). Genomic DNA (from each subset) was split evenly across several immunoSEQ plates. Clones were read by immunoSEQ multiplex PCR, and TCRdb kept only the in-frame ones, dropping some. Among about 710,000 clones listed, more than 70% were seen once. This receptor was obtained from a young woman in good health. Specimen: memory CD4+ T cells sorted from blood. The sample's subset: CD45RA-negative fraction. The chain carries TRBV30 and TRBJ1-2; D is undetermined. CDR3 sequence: CAWRGTEVYGYTF. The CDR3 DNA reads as TGTGCCTGGAGGGGAACAGAGGTCTATGGCTACACCTTC.